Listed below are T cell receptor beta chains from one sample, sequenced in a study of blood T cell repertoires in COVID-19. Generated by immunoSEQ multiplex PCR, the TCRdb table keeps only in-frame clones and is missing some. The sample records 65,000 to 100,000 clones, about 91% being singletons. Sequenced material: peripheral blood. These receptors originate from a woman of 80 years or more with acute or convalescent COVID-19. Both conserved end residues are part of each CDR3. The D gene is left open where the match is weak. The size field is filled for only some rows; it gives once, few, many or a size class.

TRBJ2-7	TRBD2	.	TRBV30	TGTGCCTGGAGGCGGGGGGCCTACGAGCAGTACTTC	CAWRRGAYEQYF
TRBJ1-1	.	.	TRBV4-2	TGTGCCAGCAGCCAACCGACACAGAACACTGAAGCTTTCTTT	CASSQPTQNTEAFF
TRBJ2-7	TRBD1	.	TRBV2	TGTGCCAGCAGCGGGACAGGGGGCGAGCAGTACTTC	CASSGTGGEQYF
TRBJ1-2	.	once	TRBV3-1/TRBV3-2	TGTGCCAGCAGCCAAGATTGGCGGGACTATGGCTACACCTTC	CASSQDWRDYGYTF
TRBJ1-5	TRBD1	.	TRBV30	TGTGCCTGGAGTGCAAGATCTGGGACAGGAGGTCAGCCCCAGCATTTT	CAWSARSGTGGQPQHF
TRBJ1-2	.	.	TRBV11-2	TGTGCCAGCAGCTATGGGGGGATATTAGGTGGCTACACCTTC	CASSYGGILGGYTF
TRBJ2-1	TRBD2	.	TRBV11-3	TGTGCCAGCAGCCAAGGGACTAGCGGAACCCTCGGGTCCTACAATGAGCAGTTCTTC	CASSQGTSGTLGSYNEQFF
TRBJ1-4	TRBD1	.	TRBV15	TGTGCCACCAGCGGGCGCGCGGGACAGGGGTCTACTAATGAAAAACTGTTTTTT	CATSGRAGQGSTNEKLFF
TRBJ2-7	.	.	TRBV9	TGTGCCAGCAGCGTAGACCCAGGGGGGATCTACGAGCAGTACTTC	CASSVDPGGIYEQYF
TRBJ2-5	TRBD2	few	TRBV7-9	TGTGCCAGCAGCTTACGTGGTAGCGGGGGGCAAGAGACCCAGTACTTC	CASSLRGSGGQETQYF
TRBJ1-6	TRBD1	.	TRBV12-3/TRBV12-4	TGTGCCAGCAGTTATAACAGGGGATCACCCCTCCACTTT	CASSYNRGSPLHF
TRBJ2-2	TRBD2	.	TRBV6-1	TGTGCCAGCAGTGAAGGGGCGGGAGGTCCCGGGGAGCTGTTTTTT	CASSEGAGGPGELFF
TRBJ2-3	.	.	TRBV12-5	TGTGCTAGTGGGCGGGGGCCAGATACGCAGTATTTT	CASGRGPDTQYF
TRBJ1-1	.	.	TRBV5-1	TGCGCCAGCAGCTTGGGCTGGGGAGGGACTGAAGCTTTCTTT	CASSLGWGGTEAFF
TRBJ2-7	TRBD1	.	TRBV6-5	TGTGCCAGCAGGGAGACAGGGTCGGACGAGCAGTACTTC	CASRETGSDEQYF
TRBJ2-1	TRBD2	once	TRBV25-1	TGTGCCACCACCCTCAGCGGGAGGAGCAATGAGCAGTTCTTC	CATTLSGRSNEQFF
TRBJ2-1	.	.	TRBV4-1	TGCGCCAGCAGCCAGCTACACAGTAGCTCCTACAATGAGCAGTTCTTC	CASSQLHSSSYNEQFF
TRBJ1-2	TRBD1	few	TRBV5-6	TGTGCCAGCAGCACCTGGGACAGGTTTAACTATGGCTACACCTTC	CASSTWDRFNYGYTF
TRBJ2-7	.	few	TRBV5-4	TGTGCCAGCAGCCGGATGGGCGGGACCTACGAGCAGTACTTC	CASSRMGGTYEQYF
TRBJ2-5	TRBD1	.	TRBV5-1	TGCGCCAGCAGCCCTGGCGGGACAGGGGGGGAGACCCAGTACTTC	CASSPGGTGGETQYF
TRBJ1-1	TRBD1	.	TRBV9	TGTGCCAGCAGCCCAACGAACAGGGGGCGGGAAACTGAAGCTTTCTTT	CASSPTNRGRETEAFF
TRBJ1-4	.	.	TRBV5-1	TGCGCCAGCAGGCTAGGAGGGGCGGATGAAAAACTGTTTTTT	CASRLGGADEKLFF
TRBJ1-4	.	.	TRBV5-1	TGCGCCAGCAGCTTGGCTAGGGGAGGGAACGAAAAACTGTTTTTT	CASSLARGGNEKLFF
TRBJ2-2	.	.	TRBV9	TGTGCCAGCAGACTCGAGAGTAACACCGGGGAGCTGTTTTTT	CASRLESNTGELFF
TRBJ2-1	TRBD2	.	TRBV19	TGTGCCAGTAGTTCGCGGGCCCCGGACCTCCCGGGACTAGCTCCGTTCTTC	CASSSRAPDLPGLAPFF
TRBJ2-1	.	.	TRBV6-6	TGTGCCAGCAGTTACTCGACTCAGGGCAATGAGCAGTTCTTC	CASSYSTQGNEQFF
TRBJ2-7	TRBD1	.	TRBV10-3	TGTGCCATCAGGACAGGGGGTGCCTACGAGCAGTACTTC	CAIRTGGAYEQYF
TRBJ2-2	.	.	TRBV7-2	TGTGCCAGCAGCTCCGACATTGAATCCACCGGGGAGCTGTTTTTT	CASSSDIESTGELFF
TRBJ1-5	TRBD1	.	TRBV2	TGTGCCAGCAACGAAGGTGCAGGGGGCAACCAGCCCCAGCATTTT	CASNEGAGGNQPQHF
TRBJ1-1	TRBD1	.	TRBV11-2	TGTGCCAGCAGCCCCTTACAGGGGAAGGGAGACACTGAAGCTTTCTTT	CASSPLQGKGDTEAFF
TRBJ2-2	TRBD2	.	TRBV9	TGTGCCAGCAGCGTAGCTACTAGCGGGAGCGTTACCGGGGAGCTGTTTTTT	CASSVATSGSVTGELFF
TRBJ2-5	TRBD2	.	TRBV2	TGTGCCAGCAGTGTAGTTAGCGGGAGAGAGACCCAGTACTTC	CASSVVSGRETQYF
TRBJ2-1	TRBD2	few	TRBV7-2	TGTGCCAGCAGCTTAAGCAGCGGGGATTACAATGAGCAGTTCTTC	CASSLSSGDYNEQFF
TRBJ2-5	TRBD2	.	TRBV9	TGTGCCAGCAGCCCTGGACTAGCCTCCGAGGACCAAGAGACCCAGTACTTC	CASSPGLASEDQETQYF
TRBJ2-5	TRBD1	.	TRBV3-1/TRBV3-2	TGTGCCAGCAGCCAAGATCGGTGGGGGACAGGGGGCAAAAAGACCCAGTACTTC	CASSQDRWGTGGKKTQYF
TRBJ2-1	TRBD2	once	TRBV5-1	TGCGCCAGCAGCTTTGGAGCGGGGAGCAATGAGCAGTTCTTC	CASSFGAGSNEQFF
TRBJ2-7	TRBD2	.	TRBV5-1	TGCGCCAGCAGCTTGGATCTGGGCAGAACCGGGACTAGCGCCTACGAGCAGTACTTC	CASSLDLGRTGTSAYEQYF
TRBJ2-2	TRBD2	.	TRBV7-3	TGTGCCAGCAGCTTAAAGGGCCAGAGCGGGGGCCGGAACACCGGGGAGCTGTTTTTT	CASSLKGQSGGRNTGELFF
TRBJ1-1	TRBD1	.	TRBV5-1	TGCGCCAGCAGCCGAGACAGGGGGAGATTGGGAACTGAAGCTTTCTTT	CASSRDRGRLGTEAFF
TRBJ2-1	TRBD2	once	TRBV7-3	TGTGCCAGCAGCAGAGCTAGCGGGGGGGCCAATGAGCAGTTCTTC	CASSRASGGANEQFF
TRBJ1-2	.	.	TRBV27	TGTGCCAGCAGTTCGGGGGGAGGCTACACCTTC	CASSSGGGYTF
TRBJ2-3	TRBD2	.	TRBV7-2	TGTGCCAGCATCCGCGGGGGGGCCGAAGATACGCAGTATTTT	CASIRGGAEDTQYF
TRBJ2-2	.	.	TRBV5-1	TGCGCCAGCAGCTTGGCCGCAGGGGCGAACACCGGGGAGCTGTTTTTT	CASSLAAGANTGELFF
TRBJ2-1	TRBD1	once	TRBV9	TGTGCCAGCAGCGTAGTCGGCCAGGGGGATTACAATGAGCAGTTCTTC	CASSVVGQGDYNEQFF
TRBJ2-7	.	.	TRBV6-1	TGTGCCAGCAGTGAAGCGCGCGTCGAGCAGTACTTC	CASSEARVEQYF
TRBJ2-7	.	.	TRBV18	TGTGCCAGCTCACCAACGGGAGCCTACGAGCAGTACTTC	CASSPTGAYEQYF
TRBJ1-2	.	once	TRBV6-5	TGTGCCAGCAGTCCGCAGACGGACAGCTATGGCTACACCTTC	CASSPQTDSYGYTF
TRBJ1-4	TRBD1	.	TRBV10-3	TGTGCCATCAGTGACACAGGGGGCGTTGGAGAAAAACTGTTTTTT	CAISDTGGVGEKLFF
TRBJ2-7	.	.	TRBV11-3	TGTGCCAGCAGCTTAGCGCGATCAGGGGAGCAGTACTTC	CASSLARSGEQYF
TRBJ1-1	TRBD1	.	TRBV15	TGTGCCACCAGCTTAGGTGTGCAGGGGGCTGAAGCTTTCTTT	CATSLGVQGAEAFF
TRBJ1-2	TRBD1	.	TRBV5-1	TGCGCCAGCAGACCTAACCGGGACAGCTATGGCTACACCTTC	CASRPNRDSYGYTF
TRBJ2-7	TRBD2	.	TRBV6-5	TGTGCCAGCACCCAACTAGCGTGGAGCTCCTACGAGCAGTACTTC	CASTQLAWSSYEQYF
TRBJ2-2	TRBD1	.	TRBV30	TGTGCCTGGAGTGTATGGACAGGCTACCCCGGGGAGCTGTTTTTT	CAWSVWTGYPGELFF
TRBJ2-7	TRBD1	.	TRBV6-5	TGTGCCAGCAGTCAGAGGACAGGGGAAGTGAGGGAGCAGTACTTC	CASSQRTGEVREQYF
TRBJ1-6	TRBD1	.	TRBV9	TGTGCCAGCAGCGGAGGGACAGGGGCCCTTACTTCACCCCTCCACTTT	CASSGGTGALTSPLHF